The T cell receptor (beta chain) described here comes from a study of cytomegalovirus exposure and HLA in healthy donors. CDR3 length: 13 amino acids. Germline CDR1 and CDR2: MNHEY and SMNVEV (reference sequence). Trimming cost V 5 bases and J 9 bases; bases outside gene matches: 4. The sample holds a few counts of this clone. What it binds is unknown. Findings and caveats of the study: Many donors carried some public TCRs, although rarity characterized most TCR sequences.

Using immunoSEQ multiplex PCR, the repertoire was profiled, and TCRdb retains in-frame clones only, with some absent. The sample includes 250,000 to 300,000 clones, 85% to 90% of them seen just once. Specimen: PBMCs. This chain uses TRBV27 with TRBJ1-6; TRBD1 agrees at 7 bases. This sequence was found in a woman under 30 in good health and CMV-seronegative. This CDR3 is CASSEGAGSPLHF. Written as DNA, the CDR3 is TGTGCCAGCAGTGAGGGGGCCGGTTCACCCCTCCACTTT.